This T cell receptor beta chain was obtained from a study of blood T cell repertoires in COVID-19. At the level of the study: Some COVID-19 samples were acute and others convalescent; all came from the United States, Italy and Spain. The cDNA or gDNA used as material had been derived from T cells, B-cell-depleted T cells, or PBMCs.

Patients of the Seattle cohort, enrolled during active infection, were followed longitudinally. Losses at the gene ends were 5 bases for V and 8 bases for J; bases not matched to a gene: 4. The CDR3 consists of 13 residues. Germline assignment: CDR1 SGHTA and CDR2 FQGTGA. As handled by the study authors: Reference gene primers were amplified, and this amplification served to estimate nucleated cell counts. The repertoire was sequenced with immunoSEQ multiplex PCR; TCRdb's copy has only in-frame clones and lacks some. The DNA gave D and trimming, while V, J and clone size come from that table. The sample lists 450,000 or so clones; around 91% were seen once.

Sequenced input: peripheral blood. The chain links TRBV7-3 to TRBJ2-1; TRBD1 agrees at 9 bases. The source is a woman between 40 and 50 years old with COVID-19, enrolled during active disease. The chain's CDR3 is CASSPQGADEQFF. The CDR3 region has the DNA TGTGCCAGCAGCCCACAGGGGGCCGATGAGCAGTTCTTC. Full variable domain (rest looked up from reference TRBV7-3 and TRBJ2-1): GAGVSQTPSNKVTEKGKYVELRCDPISGHTALYWYRQSLGQGPEFLIYFQGTGAADDSGLPNDRFFAVRPEGSVSTLKIQRTERGDSAVYLCASSPQGADEQFFGPGTRLTVL.